This is a list of T cell receptor beta chains from one sample in a study of T cells in Graves' hyperthyroidism and ophthalmopathy. TCRdb processed the multiplex PCR reads anew with MiXCR; each CDR3 protein has one entry. Counted here are over 200,000 distinct CDR3 sequences, 13% to 15% occurring once; the ten biggest clones make up 13%. Sequences were obtained from blood. The receptors shown here come from a woman aged 40 to 49 with Graves' hyperthyroidism that later progressed to Graves' ophthalmopathy. Each CDR3 is given with its conserved first and last residue. The D gene is left open where the match is weak. Only part of the rows carry a size: once, few, many, or a class if the clone is expanded.

clone size: many
J gene: TRBJ1-1
D gene: .
V gene: TRBV19
CDR3 DNA: TGTGCCAGTAGTGCTGACAGGCTGAACACTGAAGCTTTCTTT
CDR3 protein: CASSADRLNTEAFF

clone size: many
J gene: TRBJ2-7
D gene: TRBD1
V gene: TRBV19
CDR3 DNA: TGTGCCAGTAGTCGACAGGGAGACTACGAGCAGTACTTC
CDR3 protein: CASSRQGDYEQYF

clone size: many
J gene: TRBJ2-5
D gene: TRBD1
V gene: TRBV7-2
CDR3 DNA: TGCGCCAGCAGCCCCGGGACAGTACAAGAGACCCAGTACTTC
CDR3 protein: CASSPGTVQETQYF

clone size: many
J gene: TRBJ1-3
D gene: .
V gene: TRBV12-3/TRBV12-4
CDR3 DNA: TGTGCCAGCACAGGGGCTGCGCGAAGAAACACCATATATTTT
CDR3 protein: CASTGAARRNTIYF

clone size: many
J gene: TRBJ1-1
D gene: .
V gene: TRBV20-1
CDR3 DNA: TGCAGTGCTAGATTTTTTAGGGGGTCCCCGAACACTGAAGCTTTCTTT
CDR3 protein: CSARFFRGSPNTEAFF

clone size: many
J gene: TRBJ1-5
D gene: TRBD1
V gene: TRBV5-1
CDR3 DNA: TGCGCCAGCAGTAAAGGGGGCGCGAGCAATCAGCCCCAGCATTTT
CDR3 protein: CASSKGGASNQPQHF

clone size: many
J gene: TRBJ2-4
D gene: TRBD1
V gene: TRBV6-2/TRBV6-3
CDR3 DNA: TGTGCCAGCAGTTACTCGAGGGGACAGGTCTTCAAAAACATTCAGTACTTC
CDR3 protein: CASSYSRGQVFKNIQYF

clone size: .
J gene: TRBJ2-1
D gene: .
V gene: TRBV6-4
CDR3 DNA: TGTGCCAGCAGTGAAAATGACGAACACAATGAGCAGTTCTTC
CDR3 protein: CASSENDEHNEQFF

clone size: .
J gene: TRBJ2-4
D gene: TRBD2
V gene: TRBV10-2
CDR3 DNA: TGCGCCAGCAGTGAGTTGGCTAGCGGGAGAGGTAACGTTCAGTACTTC
CDR3 protein: CASSELASGRGNVQYF

clone size: .
J gene: TRBJ1-1
D gene: TRBD1
V gene: TRBV30
CDR3 DNA: TGTGCCTGGGAACTACAGGGGGCAGGAAGGACTGAAGCTTTCTTT
CDR3 protein: CAWELQGAGRTEAFF

clone size: many
J gene: TRBJ1-1
D gene: .
V gene: TRBV19
CDR3 DNA: TGTGCCAGTAGTATGTCAGGCCTGGCGAACACTGAAGCTTTCTTT
CDR3 protein: CASSMSGLANTEAFF

clone size: many
J gene: TRBJ2-3
D gene: .
V gene: TRBV9
CDR3 DNA: TGTGCCAGCAGCGCCTCCGGGTCCCTGATCGGTATGGATACGCAGTATTTT
CDR3 protein: CASSASGSLIGMDTQYF

clone size: few
J gene: TRBJ2-3
D gene: .
V gene: TRBV14
CDR3 DNA: TGTGCCAGCAGTCAGAACAGGGCCAAAGGCACAGATACGCAGTATTTT
CDR3 protein: CASSQNRAKGTDTQYF

clone size: few
J gene: TRBJ2-3
D gene: .
V gene: TRBV20-1
CDR3 DNA: TGCAGTGCTAAACAGAGGAGGTTTGGAGATACGCAGTATTTT
CDR3 protein: CSAKQRRFGDTQYF

clone size: many
J gene: TRBJ2-6
D gene: TRBD1
V gene: TRBV11-2
CDR3 DNA: TGTGCCAGCAGCTTATCAAAGGACAGGGCCTCTGGGGCCAACGTCCTGACTTTC
CDR3 protein: CASSLSKDRASGANVLTF

clone size: .
J gene: TRBJ1-1
D gene: TRBD1
V gene: TRBV27
CDR3 DNA: TGTGCCAGCAGTTTATGGGGACAGGGAGGGATGAACACTGAAGCTTTCTTT
CDR3 protein: CASSLWGQGGMNTEAFF

clone size: many
J gene: TRBJ1-1
D gene: TRBD1
V gene: TRBV19
CDR3 DNA: TGTGCCAGTAGTCCCTGGACAGGGGCGAACACTGAAGCTTTCTTT
CDR3 protein: CASSPWTGANTEAFF

clone size: many
J gene: TRBJ2-1
D gene: TRBD2
V gene: TRBV27
CDR3 DNA: TGTGCCAGCAGTTTATCGCCTAGCGGGAGGAATGAGCAGTTCTTC
CDR3 protein: CASSLSPSGRNEQFF

clone size: few
J gene: TRBJ2-3
D gene: TRBD2
V gene: TRBV4-1
CDR3 DNA: TGCGCCAGCAGCCAAATAGCGGGAGTGACAGATACGCAGTATTTT
CDR3 protein: CASSQIAGVTDTQYF

clone size: .
J gene: TRBJ1-2
D gene: TRBD1
V gene: TRBV27
CDR3 DNA: TGTGCCAGCAGTTTAAAACCGCAGGGGGCTGGAGGCTACACCTTC
CDR3 protein: CASSLKPQGAGGYTF

clone size: many
J gene: TRBJ2-7
D gene: TRBD2
V gene: TRBV19
CDR3 DNA: TGTGCCAGTAGTACCCTTAGCGGGAGTGCGAACGAGCAGTACTTC
CDR3 protein: CASSTLSGSANEQYF

clone size: many
J gene: TRBJ2-2
D gene: TRBD2
V gene: TRBV7-2
CDR3 DNA: TGTGCCAGCAGCTTATTTAGTTGGGGACTAGCGGGAGACCGGAGCACCGGGGAGCTGTTTTTT
CDR3 protein: CASSLFSWGLAGDRSTGELFF

clone size: .
J gene: TRBJ2-5
D gene: TRBD2
V gene: TRBV20-1
CDR3 DNA: TGCAGTGCTAGCAGTCTGGCTAGCGGGAGGGCCCAGTACTTC
CDR3 protein: CSASSLASGRAQYF

clone size: many
J gene: TRBJ2-1
D gene: TRBD2
V gene: TRBV14
CDR3 DNA: TGTGCCAGCAGCCAAAGTAGCGGGAGTGGATATGAGCAGTTCTTC
CDR3 protein: CASSQSSGSGYEQFF

clone size: few
J gene: TRBJ2-7
D gene: .
V gene: TRBV6-2/TRBV6-3
CDR3 DNA: TGTGCCAGCAGTTACCTGGACGGGACATACGAGCAGTACTTC
CDR3 protein: CASSYLDGTYEQYF

clone size: many
J gene: TRBJ2-2
D gene: .
V gene: TRBV12-3/TRBV12-4
CDR3 DNA: TGTGCCAGCAGTTTTATACAGGAAAACACCGGGGAGCTGTTTTTT
CDR3 protein: CASSFIQENTGELFF

clone size: .
J gene: TRBJ2-2
D gene: .
V gene: TRBV5-1
CDR3 DNA: TGCGCCAGCAGCTTGGGGTTAGGGCATGTTCGGAACACCGGGGAGCTGTTTTTT
CDR3 protein: CASSLGLGHVRNTGELFF

clone size: many
J gene: TRBJ2-2
D gene: .
V gene: TRBV7-3
CDR3 DNA: TGTGCCAGCAGCTCCTCGGGACCGACGAGGACCGGGGAGCTGTTTTTT
CDR3 protein: CASSSSGPTRTGELFF

clone size: .
J gene: TRBJ2-2
D gene: .
V gene: TRBV28
CDR3 DNA: TGTGCCAGCAGTTTATACGCGGTGGCCGCCGGGGAGCTGTTTTTT
CDR3 protein: CASSLYAVAAGELFF

clone size: .
J gene: TRBJ2-7
D gene: .
V gene: TRBV27
CDR3 DNA: TGTGCCAGCAGTTTCAGGGCCCTACGGTCCTACGAGCAGTACTTC
CDR3 protein: CASSFRALRSYEQYF

clone size: .
J gene: TRBJ2-7
D gene: .
V gene: TRBV9
CDR3 DNA: TGTGCCAGCAGCCCTCATGGCACGACCTACGAGCAGTACTTC
CDR3 protein: CASSPHGTTYEQYF

clone size: many
J gene: TRBJ1-5
D gene: .
V gene: TRBV2
CDR3 DNA: TGTGCCAGCAGTGAAGGGGACCGGGGCAATCAGCCCCAGCATTTT
CDR3 protein: CASSEGDRGNQPQHF

clone size: many
J gene: TRBJ2-7
D gene: TRBD1
V gene: TRBV30
CDR3 DNA: TGTGCCTGGAGCCTGGACAGGGAGTTTTCCTACGAGCAGTACTTC
CDR3 protein: CAWSLDREFSYEQYF

clone size: many
J gene: TRBJ1-1
D gene: .
V gene: TRBV6-1
CDR3 DNA: TGTGCCAGCAGTTCTGGACCCGGAGGCGCTGAAGCTTTCTTT
CDR3 protein: CASSSGPGGAEAFF

clone size: .
J gene: TRBJ2-3
D gene: .
V gene: TRBV9
CDR3 DNA: TGTGCCAGCAGCGTAGGAGGTTTGTATACGCAGTATTTT
CDR3 protein: CASSVGGLYTQYF

clone size: many
J gene: TRBJ1-1
D gene: .
V gene: TRBV12-3/TRBV12-4
CDR3 DNA: TGTGCCAGCAGTTTACGAGCAGAGACTGAAGCTTTCTTT
CDR3 protein: CASSLRAETEAFF

clone size: many
J gene: TRBJ2-2
D gene: .
V gene: TRBV28
CDR3 DNA: TGTGCCAGCAGTTTACTCGGGACAATTACCGCCGGGGAGCTGTTTTTT
CDR3 protein: CASSLLGTITAGELFF

clone size: .
J gene: TRBJ2-1
D gene: .
V gene: TRBV20-1
CDR3 DNA: TGCAGTGCTAGTAGCACCGGGTCTCTCAATGAGCAGTTCTTC
CDR3 protein: CSASSTGSLNEQFF

clone size: many
J gene: TRBJ1-1
D gene: .
V gene: TRBV19
CDR3 DNA: TGTGCCAGTAGTATAGGTCCACTCGAGGCTTTCTTT
CDR3 protein: CASSIGPLEAFF

clone size: many
J gene: TRBJ2-5
D gene: TRBD1
V gene: TRBV28
CDR3 DNA: TGTGCCAGCAGTTTATCGGAAGACAGGGGGCAGTGGGAGACCCAGTACTTC
CDR3 protein: CASSLSEDRGQWETQYF

clone size: many
J gene: TRBJ2-7
D gene: .
V gene: TRBV2
CDR3 DNA: TGTGCCAGCAGTAGATGGGGGACCTACGAGCAGTACTTC
CDR3 protein: CASSRWGTYEQYF

clone size: many
J gene: TRBJ2-1
D gene: TRBD2
V gene: TRBV7-9
CDR3 DNA: TGTGCCAGCAGCTTAGTAGGGGCTAGCGGGAGCAATGAGCAGTTCTTC
CDR3 protein: CASSLVGASGSNEQFF

clone size: .
J gene: TRBJ1-1
D gene: .
V gene: TRBV3-1
CDR3 DNA: TGTGCCAGCAGCCCGTCCCCCCTTTACACTGAAGCTTTCTTT
CDR3 protein: CASSPSPLYTEAFF

clone size: .
J gene: TRBJ2-7
D gene: .
V gene: TRBV27
CDR3 DNA: TGTGCCAGCAGTGCCGGGACAATCTCCTACGAGCAGTACTTC
CDR3 protein: CASSAGTISYEQYF

clone size: .
J gene: TRBJ1-1
D gene: TRBD1
V gene: TRBV19
CDR3 DNA: TGTGCCAGTAGTATACGAGGGGGCGGCACTGAAGCTTTCTTT
CDR3 protein: CASSIRGGGTEAFF

clone size: few
J gene: TRBJ2-7
D gene: .
V gene: TRBV20-1
CDR3 DNA: TGCAGTGCTAGAACTCCGACGGGACCCTCCTACGAGCAGTACTTC
CDR3 protein: CSARTPTGPSYEQYF

clone size: many
J gene: TRBJ2-2
D gene: .
V gene: TRBV18
CDR3 DNA: TGTGCCAGCTCATCGAACAGGTTGGGGGACACCGGGGAGCTGTTTTTT
CDR3 protein: CASSSNRLGDTGELFF

clone size: .
J gene: TRBJ2-2
D gene: .
V gene: TRBV28
CDR3 DNA: TGTGCCAGCAGCCCCCCCGGGGTAGCATCGAACACCGGGGAGCTGTTTTTT
CDR3 protein: CASSPPGVASNTGELFF

clone size: many
J gene: TRBJ1-2
D gene: .
V gene: TRBV6-1
CDR3 DNA: TGTGCCAGCACCTTACAGCTGAAGGGATATGGCTACACCTTC
CDR3 protein: CASTLQLKGYGYTF

clone size: many
J gene: TRBJ1-1
D gene: TRBD1
V gene: TRBV27
CDR3 DNA: TGTGCCAGCAGTTTACCAGGGGGCAATGAAGCTTTCTTT
CDR3 protein: CASSLPGGNEAFF

clone size: many
J gene: TRBJ1-1
D gene: .
V gene: TRBV19
CDR3 DNA: TGTGCCATTCAGACGTACACTGAAGCTTTCTTT
CDR3 protein: CAIQTYTEAFF

clone size: .
J gene: TRBJ2-1
D gene: .
V gene: TRBV20-1
CDR3 DNA: TGCAGTGCTCCCGACAGCCCATCCTACAATGAGCAGTTCTTC
CDR3 protein: CSAPDSPSYNEQFF

clone size: few
J gene: TRBJ2-7
D gene: TRBD2
V gene: TRBV19
CDR3 DNA: TGTGCCAGTAGTATTGGTCCGGGGGGAGCCATCTCCTACGAGCAGTACTTC
CDR3 protein: CASSIGPGGAISYEQYF

clone size: many
J gene: TRBJ1-5
D gene: TRBD1
V gene: TRBV5-6
CDR3 DNA: TGTGCCAGCAGCTCACAGGGGGTTGGCAATCAGCCCCAGCATTTT
CDR3 protein: CASSSQGVGNQPQHF

clone size: many
J gene: TRBJ2-7
D gene: .
V gene: TRBV11-2
CDR3 DNA: TGTGCCAGCAGCTTAGAATTGGAGGACTACTACGAGCAGTACTTC
CDR3 protein: CASSLELEDYYEQYF